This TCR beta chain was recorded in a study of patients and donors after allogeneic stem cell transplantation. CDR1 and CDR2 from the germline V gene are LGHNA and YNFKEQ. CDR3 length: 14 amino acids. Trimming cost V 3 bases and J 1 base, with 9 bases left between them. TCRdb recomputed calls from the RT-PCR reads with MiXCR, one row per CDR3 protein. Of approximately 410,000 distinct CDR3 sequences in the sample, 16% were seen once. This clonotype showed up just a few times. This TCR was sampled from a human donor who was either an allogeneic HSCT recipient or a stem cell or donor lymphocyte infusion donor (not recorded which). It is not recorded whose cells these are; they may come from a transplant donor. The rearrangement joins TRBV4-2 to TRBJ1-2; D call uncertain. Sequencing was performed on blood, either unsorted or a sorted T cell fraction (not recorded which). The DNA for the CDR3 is TGTGCCAGCAGCCACCCGACGGTTAACTATGGCTACACCTTC. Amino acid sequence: CASSHPTVNYGYTF.